Sequencing of this TCR beta chain was carried out in a study of metastatic and nonmetastatic thyroid tumors. TCRdb re-called the PCR reads through MiXCR. Of more than 90,000 clones listed, roughly 13% are singletons. This clone was seen ten or more times. CDR3 size: 14 residues. V was trimmed by 2 bases and J by 6 bases, leaving 13 bases between them. No treatment had been given to any patient before thyroid surgery. The TCR originated in a female donor with papillary thyroid cancer or a benign thyroid nodule (not recorded which). Some clones in this sample may be carry-over from other donors' samples. Sequencing was performed on blood. V and J are TRBV12-3 or TRBV12-4 and TRBJ2-5; D is perhaps TRBD1 (6 bases). The CDR3 spells CASSLHRVKKTQYF. In nucleotides, the CDR3 is TGTGCCAGCAGTTTACACAGGGTTAAGAAGACCCAGTACTTC.